This T cell receptor beta chain was captured in a study of preoperative IRX-2 immunotherapy in early breast cancer. Data came from immunoSEQ multiplex PCR; TCRdb stores just in-frame clones and leaves some out. The data hold roughly 99,000 clones, with 86% observed a single time. The CDR3 is made up of 12 amino acids. Germline V lookup: CDR1 SGDLS, CDR2 YYNGEE. V lost 8 bases and J lost 4; bases outside the gene matches: 4. Documented treatment: preoperative locoregional IRX-2 cytokine immunotherapy. This phase Ib study tested locoregional IRX-2 cytokine immunotherapy given before surgery. This TCR was recovered from a human donor with breast cancer. The material was tumor tissue, obtained after IRX-2 immunotherapy. The chain links TRBV9 to TRBJ2-5; 8 positions agree with TRBD1. In DNA form, the CDR3 reads TGTGCCAGAAAAGGACAGGGAGAGACCCAGTACTTC. Protein: CARKGQGETQYF.